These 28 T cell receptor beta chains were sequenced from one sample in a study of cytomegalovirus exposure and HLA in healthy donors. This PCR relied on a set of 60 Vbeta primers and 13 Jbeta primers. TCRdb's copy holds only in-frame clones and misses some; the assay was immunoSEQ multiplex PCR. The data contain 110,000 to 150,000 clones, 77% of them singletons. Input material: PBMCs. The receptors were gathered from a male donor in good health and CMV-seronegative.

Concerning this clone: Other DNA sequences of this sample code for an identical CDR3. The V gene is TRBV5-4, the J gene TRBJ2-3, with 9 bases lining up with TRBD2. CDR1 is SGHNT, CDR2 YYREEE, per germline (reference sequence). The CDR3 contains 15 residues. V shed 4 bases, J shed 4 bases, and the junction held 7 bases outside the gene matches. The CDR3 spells CASSLETSGADTQYF. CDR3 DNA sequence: TGTGCCAGCAGCCTGGAGACTAGCGGAGCAGATACGCAGTATTTT.

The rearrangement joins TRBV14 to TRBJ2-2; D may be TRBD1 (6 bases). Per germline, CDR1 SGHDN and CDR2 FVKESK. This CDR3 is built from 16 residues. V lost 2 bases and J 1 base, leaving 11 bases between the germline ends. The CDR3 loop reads CASSQSTGMNTGELFF. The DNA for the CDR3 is TGTGCCAGCAGCCAATCAACAGGGATGAACACCGGGGAGCTGTTTTTT.

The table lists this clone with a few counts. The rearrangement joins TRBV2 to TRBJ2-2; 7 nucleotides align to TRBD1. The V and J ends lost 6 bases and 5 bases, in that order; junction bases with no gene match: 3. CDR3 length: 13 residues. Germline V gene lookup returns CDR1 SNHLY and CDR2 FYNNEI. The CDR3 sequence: CASRYRGTGELFF. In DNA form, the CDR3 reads TGTGCCAGCAGGTACAGGGGAACCGGGGAGCTGTTTTTT.

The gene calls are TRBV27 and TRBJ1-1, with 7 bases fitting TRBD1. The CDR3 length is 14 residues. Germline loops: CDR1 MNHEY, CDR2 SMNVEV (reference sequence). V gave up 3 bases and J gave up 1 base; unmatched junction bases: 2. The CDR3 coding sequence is TGTGCCAGCAGTTTCGGGACAGAGAACACTGAAGCTTTCTTT. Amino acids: CASSFGTENTEAFF.

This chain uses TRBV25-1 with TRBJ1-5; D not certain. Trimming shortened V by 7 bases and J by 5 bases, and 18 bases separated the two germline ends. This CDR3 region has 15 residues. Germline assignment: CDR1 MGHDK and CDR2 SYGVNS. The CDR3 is CASTPGNAVYQPQHF. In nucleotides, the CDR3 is TGTGCCAGCACCCCTGGTAACGCGGTTTATCAGCCCCAGCATTTT.

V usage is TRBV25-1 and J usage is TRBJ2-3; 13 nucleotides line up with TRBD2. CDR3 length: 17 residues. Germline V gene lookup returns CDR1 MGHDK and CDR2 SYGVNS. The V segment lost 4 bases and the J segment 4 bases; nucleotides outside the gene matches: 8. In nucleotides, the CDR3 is TGTGCCAGCAGTGGCTTCCGGACTAGCGGGAGTCCAGATACGCAGTATTTT. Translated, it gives CASSGFRTSGSPDTQYF.

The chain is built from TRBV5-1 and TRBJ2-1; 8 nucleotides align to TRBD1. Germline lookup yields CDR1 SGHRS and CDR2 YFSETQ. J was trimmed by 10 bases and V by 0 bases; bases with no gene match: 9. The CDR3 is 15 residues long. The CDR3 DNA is TGCGCCAGCAGCTTGGAATATGCAGGGGGCAGCGAGCAGTTCTTC. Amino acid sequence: CASSLEYAGGSEQFF.

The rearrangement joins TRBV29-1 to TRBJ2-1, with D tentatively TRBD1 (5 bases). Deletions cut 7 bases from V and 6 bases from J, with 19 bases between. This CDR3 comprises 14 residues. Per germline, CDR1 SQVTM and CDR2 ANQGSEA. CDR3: CSAARNRQTNEQFF. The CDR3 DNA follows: TGCAGCGCCGCACGAAACAGACAGACCAATGAGCAGTTCTTC.

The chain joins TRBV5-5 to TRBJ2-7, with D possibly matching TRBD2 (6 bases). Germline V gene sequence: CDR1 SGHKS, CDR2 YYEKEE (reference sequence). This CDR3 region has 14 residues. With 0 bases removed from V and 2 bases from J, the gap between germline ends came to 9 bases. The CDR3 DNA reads TGTGCCAGCAGCTTGGAGGAGGGTCCCTACGAGCAGTACTTC. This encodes CASSLEEGPYEQYF.

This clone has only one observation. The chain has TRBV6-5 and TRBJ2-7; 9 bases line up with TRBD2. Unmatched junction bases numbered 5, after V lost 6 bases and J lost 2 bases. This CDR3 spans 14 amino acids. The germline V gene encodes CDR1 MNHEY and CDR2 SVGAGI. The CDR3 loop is CASRREREAYEQYF. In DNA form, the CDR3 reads TGTGCCAGCAGGCGGGAGCGGGAGGCCTACGAGCAGTACTTC.

This CDR3 reads CASSPSAQETQYF. DNA of the CDR3: TGTGCCAGCTCACCAAGCGCCCAAGAGACCCAGTACTTC. The rearrangement joins TRBV18 to TRBJ2-5, with D unresolved. CDR1 is KGHSH and CDR2 is LQKENI in the germline V gene. The length of the CDR3 is 13 residues. Deletions cut 2 bases from V and 1 base from J, with 5 bases between.

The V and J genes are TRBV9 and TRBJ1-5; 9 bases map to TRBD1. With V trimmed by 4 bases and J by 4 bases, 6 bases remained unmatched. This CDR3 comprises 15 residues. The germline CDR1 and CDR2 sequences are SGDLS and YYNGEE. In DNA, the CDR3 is TGTGCCAGCAGCAGGACAGGGGAAGGAAATCAGCCCCAGCATTTT. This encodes CASSRTGEGNQPQHF.

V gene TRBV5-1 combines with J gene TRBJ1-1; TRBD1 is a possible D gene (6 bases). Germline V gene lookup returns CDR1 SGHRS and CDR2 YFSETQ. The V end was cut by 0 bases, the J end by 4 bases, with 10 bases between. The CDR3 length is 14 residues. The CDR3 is CASSLVAGATEAFF. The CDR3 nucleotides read TGCGCCAGCAGCTTGGTAGCGGGGGCCACTGAAGCTTTCTTT.

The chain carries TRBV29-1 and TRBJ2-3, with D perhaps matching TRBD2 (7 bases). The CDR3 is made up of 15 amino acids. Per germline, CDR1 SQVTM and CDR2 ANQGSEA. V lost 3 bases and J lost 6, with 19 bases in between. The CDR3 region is CSVEGGPIMGDTQYF. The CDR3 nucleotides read TGCAGCGTTGAGGGGGGGCCTATCATGGGTGATACGCAGTATTTT.

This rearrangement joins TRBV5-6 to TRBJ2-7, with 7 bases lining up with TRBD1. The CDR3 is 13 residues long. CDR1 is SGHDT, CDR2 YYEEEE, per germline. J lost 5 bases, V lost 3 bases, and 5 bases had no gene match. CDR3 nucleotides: TGTGCCAGCAGCTCGACAGGGCGGAACGAGCAGTACTTC. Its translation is CASSSTGRNEQYF.

For the CDR3, the DNA is TGTGCCAGTAGATTAGCGGACCCCACAGATACGCAGTATTTT. Amino acids: CASRLADPTDTQYF. V and J are TRBV19 and TRBJ2-3, with D perhaps matching TRBD2 (6 bases). V lost 6 bases to trimming and J lost 2 bases, with 12 bases between them. CDR3 length equals 14 residues. Germline CDR1 and CDR2: LNHDA and SQIVND (reference sequence).

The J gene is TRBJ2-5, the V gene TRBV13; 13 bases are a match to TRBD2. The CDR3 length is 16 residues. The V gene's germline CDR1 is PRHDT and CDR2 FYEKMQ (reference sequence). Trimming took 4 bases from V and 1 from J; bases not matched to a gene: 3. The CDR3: CASSSWTSGSQETQYF. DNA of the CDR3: TGTGCCAGCAGCTCCTGGACTAGCGGGAGCCAAGAGACCCAGTACTTC.

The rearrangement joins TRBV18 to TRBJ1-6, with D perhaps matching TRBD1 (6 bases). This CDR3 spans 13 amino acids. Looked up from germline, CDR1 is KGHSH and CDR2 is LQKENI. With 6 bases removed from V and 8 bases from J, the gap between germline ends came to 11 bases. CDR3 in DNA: TGTGCCAGCTCCGACAGGTTTGATTCACCCCTCCACTTT. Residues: CASSDRFDSPLHF.

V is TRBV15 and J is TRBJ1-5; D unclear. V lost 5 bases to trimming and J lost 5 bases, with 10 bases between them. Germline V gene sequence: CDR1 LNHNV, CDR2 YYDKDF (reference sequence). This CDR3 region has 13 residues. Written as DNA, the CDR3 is TGTGCCACCAGCGGTAGACGGGATCAGCCCCAGCATTTT. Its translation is CATSGRRDQPQHF. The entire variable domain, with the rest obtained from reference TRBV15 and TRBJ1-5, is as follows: DAMVIQNPRYQVTQFGKPVTLSCSQTLNHNVMYWYQQKSSQAPKLLFHYYDKDFNNEADTPDNFQSRRPNTSFCFLDIRSPGLGDTAMYLCATSGRRDQPQHFGDGTRLSIL.

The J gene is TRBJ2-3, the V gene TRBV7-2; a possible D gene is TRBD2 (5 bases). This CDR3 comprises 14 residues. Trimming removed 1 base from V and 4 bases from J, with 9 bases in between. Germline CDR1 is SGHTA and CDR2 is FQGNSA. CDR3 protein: CASSLGLASDTQYF. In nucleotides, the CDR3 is TGTGCCAGCAGCTTAGGGCTAGCATCAGATACGCAGTATTTT.

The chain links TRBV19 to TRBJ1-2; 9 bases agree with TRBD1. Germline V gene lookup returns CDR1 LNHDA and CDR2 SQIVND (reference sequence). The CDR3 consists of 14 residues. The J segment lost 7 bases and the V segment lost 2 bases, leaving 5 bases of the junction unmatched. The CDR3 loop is CASSILQGALGYTF. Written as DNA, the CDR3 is TGTGCCAGTAGTATATTACAGGGGGCGCTTGGCTACACCTTC. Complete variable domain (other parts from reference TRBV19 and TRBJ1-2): DGGITQSPKYLFRKEGQNVTLSCEQNLNHDAMYWYRQDPGQGLRLIYYSQIVNDFQKGDIAEGYSVSREKKESFPLTVTSAQKNPTAFYLCASSILQGALGYTFGSGTRLTVV.

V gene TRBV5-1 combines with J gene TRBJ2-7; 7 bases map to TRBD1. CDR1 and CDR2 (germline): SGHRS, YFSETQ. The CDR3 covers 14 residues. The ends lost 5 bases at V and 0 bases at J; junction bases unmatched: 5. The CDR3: CASSSTGISYEQYF. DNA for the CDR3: TGCGCCAGCAGTTCGACAGGGATCTCCTACGAGCAGTACTTC.

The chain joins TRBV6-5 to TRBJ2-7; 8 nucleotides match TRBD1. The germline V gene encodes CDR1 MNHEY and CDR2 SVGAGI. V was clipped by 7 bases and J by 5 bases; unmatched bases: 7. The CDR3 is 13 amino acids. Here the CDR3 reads CASTPPGGDEQYF. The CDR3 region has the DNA TGTGCCAGCACCCCCCCAGGGGGCGACGAGCAGTACTTC.

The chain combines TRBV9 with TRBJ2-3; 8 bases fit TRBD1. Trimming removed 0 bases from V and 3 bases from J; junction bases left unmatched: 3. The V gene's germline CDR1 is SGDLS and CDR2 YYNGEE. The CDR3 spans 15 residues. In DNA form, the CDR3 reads TGTGCCAGCAGCGTAGAAGGGACAGGTACAGATACGCAGTATTTT. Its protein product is CASSVEGTGTDTQYF.

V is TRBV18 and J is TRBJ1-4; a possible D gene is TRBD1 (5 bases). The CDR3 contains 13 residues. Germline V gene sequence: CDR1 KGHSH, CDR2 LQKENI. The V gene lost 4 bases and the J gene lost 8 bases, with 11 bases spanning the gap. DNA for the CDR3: TGTGCCAGCTCACAGGGGAAGAGAGAAAAACTGTTTTTT. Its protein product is CASSQGKREKLFF.

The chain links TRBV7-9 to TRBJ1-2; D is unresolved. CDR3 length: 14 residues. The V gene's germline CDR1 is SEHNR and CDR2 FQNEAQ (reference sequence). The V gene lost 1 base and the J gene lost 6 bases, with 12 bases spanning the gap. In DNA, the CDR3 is TGTGCCAGCAGCTTAGAGGCGGCGGCCCATGGCTACACCTTC. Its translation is CASSLEAAAHGYTF. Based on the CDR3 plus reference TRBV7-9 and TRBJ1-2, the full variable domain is DTGVSQNPRHKITKRGQNVTFRCDPISEHNRLYWYRQTLGQGPEFLTYFQNEAQLEKSRLLSDRFSAERPKGSFSTLEIQRTEQGDSAMYLCASSLEAAAHGYTFGSGTRLTVV.

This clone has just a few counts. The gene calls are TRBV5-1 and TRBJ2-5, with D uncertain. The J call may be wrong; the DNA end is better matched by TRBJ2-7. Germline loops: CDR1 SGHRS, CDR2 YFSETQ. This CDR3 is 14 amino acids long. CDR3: CASSATGLSYEQYF. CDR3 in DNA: TGCGCCAGCAGCGCAACGGGTCTCTCCTACGAGCAGTACTTC.

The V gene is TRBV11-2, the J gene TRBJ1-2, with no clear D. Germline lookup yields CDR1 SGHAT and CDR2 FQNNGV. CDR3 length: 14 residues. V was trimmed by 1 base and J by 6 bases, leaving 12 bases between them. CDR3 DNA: TGTGCCAGCAGCTTAGTGCTAGCAACCCATGGCTACACCTTC. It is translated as CASSLVLATHGYTF.